The 25 T cell receptor beta chains listed next were all sequenced from one sample in a study of radiotherapy plus CTLA-4 blockade in lung cancer. Profiled with immunoSEQ multiplex PCR; TCRdb holds only in-frame clones, not every one. The sample yields approximately 80,000 clones, 60% to 85% seen once. The material was peripheral blood, obtained from a patient treated with radiotherapy plus ipilimumab. The receptors come from a human donor with non-small cell lung cancer whose response to radiotherapy plus ipilimumab could not be evaluated. Some clones in this sample may be carry-over from other donors' samples.

This chain joins TRBV5-1 and TRBJ2-1; 7 bases align to TRBD2. This CDR3 has 14 residues. Germline trimming cut 0 bases from V and 5 bases from J; bases unmatched to any gene: 2. Germline V gene data show CDR1 as SGHRS and CDR2 as YFSETQ. This CDR3 reads CASSLGAGDNEQFF. The CDR3 coding sequence is TGCGCCAGCAGCTTGGGGGCGGGGGACAATGAGCAGTTCTTC.

This clone was observed a few times. The chain combines TRBV11-2 with TRBJ1-1; weak D call: TRBD1 (6 bases). The germline gives CDR1 SGHAT, CDR2 FQNNGV. The CDR3 runs to 15 residues. V was shortened by 3 bases and J by 2 bases, with 13 bases between the two germline ends. CDR3 nucleotide sequence: TGTGCCAGCAGCTTGGGGGCAGGGTCAAACACTGAAGCTTTCTTT. Its translation: CASSLGAGSNTEAFF.

This clone appeared a single time. The V and J genes are TRBV7-5 and TRBJ2-7; the DNA was not compared with TRBD2, the D call given in the table. TRBV7-5 is listed as a pseudogene. This CDR3 is built from 18 residues. The DNA for the CDR3 is TGTGCCAGAAGCTTAGAATCCGGTAGCGGGGTGTTCTCCCCCGAGCAGTACTTC. Residues: CARSLESGSGVFSPEQYF.

This sequence joins TRBV30 and TRBJ2-3; TRBD1 matches at 9 bases. V trimming: 2 bases; J trimming: 0 bases; junction bases outside the gene matches: 3. Germline V gene sequence: CDR1 GTSNPN, CDR2 SVGIG (reference sequence). The CDR3 is 15 residues long. CDR3 region: CAWSLGQGSTDTQYF. For the CDR3, the DNA is TGTGCCTGGAGTCTCGGACAGGGGAGCACAGATACGCAGTATTTT.

The chain is built from TRBV10-2 and TRBJ1-1; no firm D call. The CDR3 consists of 11 residues. Trimming left V 6 bases short and J 1 base short, with 3 bases between. Germline-derived CDR1 and CDR2 are WSHSY and SAAADI. This chain's CDR3 is CASRANTEAFF. CDR3 sequence (DNA): TGCGCCAGCAGGGCGAACACTGAAGCTTTCTTT.

This clone was counted between two and nine times. CDR3 sequence: CASSLALAGVYNEQFF. The CDR3 region has the DNA TGTGCCAGCAGCTTGGCCCTAGCGGGGGTTTACAATGAGCAGTTCTTC. This sequence joins TRBV5-4 and TRBJ2-1, with TRBD2 matching 10 bases. J was trimmed by 4 bases and V by 0 bases; bases with no gene match: 4. Germline CDR1 SGHNT, CDR2 YYREEE (reference sequence). There are 16 residues in the CDR3.

This chain joins TRBV7-3 and TRBJ2-3, with TRBD2 matching 14 bases. Germline CDR1 is SGHTA and CDR2 is FQGTGA. The length of the CDR3 is 14 residues. V shed 5 bases, J shed 9 bases, and the junction held 4 bases outside the gene matches. CDR3 amino acids: CASSRRTSGGTQYF. CDR3 sequence (DNA): TGTGCCAGCAGCCGACGGACTAGCGGGGGGACGCAGTATTTT. The whole variable domain, remainder taken from reference TRBV7-3 and TRBJ2-3, is GAGVSQTPSNKVTEKGKYVELRCDPISGHTALYWYRQSLGQGPEFLIYFQGTGAADDSGLPNDRFFAVRPEGSVSTLKIQRTERGDSAVYLCASSRRTSGGTQYFGPGTRLTVL.

This chain uses TRBV28 with TRBJ2-5, with 7 bases that match TRBD2. After removal of 3 bases from V and 5 bases from J, the junction contained 12 bases not matched to a gene. This CDR3 has 16 amino acids. Germline-derived CDR1 and CDR2 are MDHEN and SYDVKM. The DNA of the CDR3 is TGTGCCAGCAGTTTCCCCCGACTAGCCGGGGAGGAGACCCAGTACTTC. This sequence encodes CASSFPRLAGEETQYF.

The rearrangement uses TRBV7-2 and TRBJ2-1; D is perhaps TRBD1 (6 bases). The germline CDR1 and CDR2 sequences are SGHTA and FQGNSA. The V end was cut by 5 bases, the J end by 7 bases, with 18 bases between. There are 15 residues in the CDR3. CDR3 amino acids: CASSQISGTMNEQFF. The CDR3 nucleotides are TGTGCCAGCAGCCAAATATCGGGGACAATGAATGAGCAGTTCTTC.

The chain employs TRBV5-1 and TRBJ2-1, with 7 bases that match TRBD1. V lost 1 base, J lost 4 bases, and 8 bases stayed unmatched. The CDR3 extends over 16 amino acids. Germline V CDR1 and CDR2: SGHRS, YFSETQ. CDR3 DNA sequence: TGCGCCAGCAGCTTGATGAGGGCAGGGGGTTACAATGAGCAGTTCTTC. Protein product: CASSLMRAGGYNEQFF.

The chain joins TRBV4-1 to TRBJ2-1, with TRBD1 matching 9 bases. In germline, CDR1 is MGHRA, CDR2 YSYEKL. V lost 3 bases, J lost 2 bases, and 2 bases stayed unmatched. The CDR3 has 15 residues. The CDR3 sequence is CASSQTGGPYNEQFF. DNA for the CDR3: TGCGCCAGCAGCCAGACAGGGGGACCCTACAATGAGCAGTTCTTC.

This chain uses TRBV18 with TRBJ1-5; D gene ambiguous. The CDR3 consists of 13 residues. V lost 3 bases, J lost 4 bases, and 7 bases lay in between. CDR1 and CDR2 from the germline V gene are KGHSH and LQKENI. CDR3 sequence reads: CASSPPTNQPQHF. The CDR3 DNA is TGTGCCAGCTCACCTCCGACAAATCAGCCCCAGCATTTT.

V is TRBV7-8 and J is TRBJ2-2, with D perhaps TRBD1 (6 bases). The ends were cut back, 3 bases at V and 7 bases at J, with 18 bases in the middle. This CDR3 comprises 16 residues. Per the germline V gene, CDR1 is SGHVS and CDR2 is FQNEAQ. In nucleotides, the CDR3 is TGTGCCAGCAGCTTTCTTACAGGGTGGCAGATCGGGGAGCTGTTTTTT. The encoded protein is CASSFLTGWQIGELFF.

The chain combines TRBV27 with TRBJ2-2; 9 positions agree with TRBD1. The CDR3 is 15 residues long. Germline lookup yields CDR1 MNHEY and CDR2 SMNVEV (reference sequence). J lost 7 bases, V lost 3 bases, and 6 bases had no gene match. The CDR3 here is CASSFGTGLGGELFF. CDR3 sequence (DNA): TGTGCCAGCAGTTTTGGGACAGGGCTGGGCGGGGAGCTGTTTTTT.

The chain uses TRBV5-1 and TRBJ2-1; 11 nucleotides agree with TRBD1. Trimming cost V 1 base and J 7 bases; bases outside gene matches: 7. CDR1 and CDR2 from the germline V gene are SGHRS and YFSETQ. The CDR3 is 16 residues long. The CDR3 is CASSLTGTGGGNEQFF. CDR3 in DNA: TGCGCCAGCAGCTTGACCGGGACAGGGGGAGGGAATGAGCAGTTCTTC.

This clone came up a few times. The genes are TRBV4-1 and TRBJ2-2; 10 nucleotides agree with TRBD2. The germline V gene has CDR1 MGHRA and CDR2 YSYEKL. V lost 0 bases and J lost 1; bases outside the gene matches: 2. The CDR3 loop spans 17 amino acids. In DNA form, the CDR3 reads TGCGCCAGCAGCCAAGATCCTAGCGGGGGGAACACCGGGGAGCTGTTTTTT. Protein product: CASSQDPSGGNTGELFF.

V and J are TRBV2 and TRBJ1-1, with D possibly being TRBD1 (5 bases). Trimming took off 4 bases at V and 5 bases at J, with 20 bases between the two ends. Germline CDR1 reads SNHLY; CDR2 reads FYNNEI. The CDR3 consists of 16 residues. CDR3 protein: CASSAYKTGERTEAFF. DNA for the CDR3: TGTGCCAGCAGTGCATATAAAACAGGCGAAAGGACTGAAGCTTTCTTT. Full variable domain (remainder filled in from reference TRBV2 and TRBJ1-1): EPEVTQTPSHQVTQMGQEVILRCVPISNHLYFYWYRQILGQKVEFLVSFYNNEISEKSEIFDDQFSVERPDGSNFTLKIRSTKLEDSAMYFCASSAYKTGERTEAFFGQGTRLTVV.

J is TRBJ2-2 and V is TRBV14, with 10 bases fitting TRBD1. Germline CDR1 reads SGHDN; CDR2 reads FVKESK. V lost 5 bases and J lost 4; bases outside the gene matches: 4. There are 15 residues in the CDR3. CDR3: CASSADRGPTGELFF. The DNA for the CDR3 is TGTGCCAGCAGCGCCGACAGGGGGCCCACCGGGGAGCTGTTTTTT.

CDR3 region: CASSLGWAGEREGGYTF. DNA for the CDR3: TGTGCCAGCAGCTTAGGCTGGGCCGGGGAGAGGGAAGGTGGCTACACCTTC. V usage is TRBV7-9 and J usage is TRBJ1-2; D gene ambiguous. This CDR3 is 17 amino acids long. V was cut by 1 base and J by 7 bases, with 22 bases left in between. Germline CDR1 reads SEHNR; CDR2 reads FQNEAQ (reference sequence).

The chain couples TRBV9 to TRBJ1-2; 8 nucleotides match TRBD1. V dropped 0 bases and J dropped 2; count of bases not matched to a gene: 6. Per germline, CDR1 SGDLS and CDR2 YYNGEE. This CDR3 is built from 16 residues. CDR3 sequence: CASSVGDRGLNYGYTF. CDR3 nucleotides: TGTGCCAGCAGCGTAGGAGACAGGGGCCTCAACTATGGCTACACCTTC.

This chain connects TRBV7-2 to TRBJ2-1; 7 bases align to TRBD1. This CDR3 has 14 amino acids. Germline-derived CDR1 and CDR2 are SGHTA and FQGNSA. The V and J ends lost 1 base and 7 bases, in that order; junction bases with no gene match: 4. DNA of the CDR3: TGTGCCAGCAGCTTAGGGACAGGCCTGAATGAGCAGTTCTTC. Amino acids: CASSLGTGLNEQFF.

This clone came up once. CDR3: CASSKNSYEQFF. The CDR3 nucleotides read TGTGCCAGTAGTAAAAACTCCTATGAGCAGTTCTTC. J is TRBJ2-1 and V is TRBV19; D ambiguous. The CDR3 spans 12 residues. The germline CDR1 and CDR2 sequences are LNHDA and SQIVND (reference sequence). V lost 4 bases and J 8 bases, leaving 9 bases between the germline ends.

This clone was picked up one time. The chain has TRBV5-1 and TRBJ2-3; 7 bases agree with TRBD1. The germline CDR1 and CDR2 sequences are SGHRS and YFSETQ. Unmatched junction bases numbered 8, after V lost 4 bases and J lost 3 bases. The CDR3 length is 15 residues. CDR3 bases: TGCGCCAGCAGCCCGGGACAGCCCGCTACAGATACGCAGTATTTT. Its translation: CASSPGQPATDTQYF.

The chain employs TRBV4-2 and TRBJ1-4, with TRBD1 matching 9 bases. V lost 0 bases and J lost 7; bases outside the gene matches: 6. The CDR3 has 16 residues. CDR1 is LGHNA, CDR2 YNFKEQ, per germline. Here the CDR3 reads CASSQDIGQGSEKLFF. Here the CDR3 DNA reads TGTGCCAGCAGCCAAGATATAGGACAGGGGTCTGAAAAACTGTTTTTT.

V is TRBV27 and J is TRBJ2-1; D not certain. CDR3 length: 15 amino acids. V was pared by 2 bases and J by 3 bases, with 11 bases between. The V gene's germline CDR1 is MNHEY and CDR2 SMNVEV (reference sequence). CDR3 sequence reads: CASSLVGLYYNEQFF. For the CDR3, the DNA is TGTGCCAGCAGTTTAGTGGGCTTGTACTACAATGAGCAGTTCTTC.